The T cell receptor (beta chain) described here comes from a study of blood T cell repertoires in COVID-19. Study information: Whether acute or convalescent, the COVID-19 samples came from the United States, Italy and Spain. Sources were T cells, B-cell-depleted T cells, or PBMCs; the material itself was cDNA or gDNA.

Trimming removed 6 bases at V and 5 bases at J, with 17 bases between. The CDR3 is 15 residues long. Germline values: CDR1 MDHEN, CDR2 SYDVKM. How the authors handled the data: Reference gene primer amplification in the assay estimated nucleated cell counts. Only in-frame clones appear in the TCRdb table, and some are missing; sequencing was by immunoSEQ multiplex PCR. That table supplies the V and J calls and clone size; D and trimming were determined from the DNA. The sample has some 88,000 clones; 80% to 90% are singletons. The V and J genes are TRBV28 and TRBJ2-1; D is possibly TRBD2 (6 bases). The material sequenced was peripheral blood. The sequence derives from a man aged 55-75 years with acute or convalescent COVID-19. As DNA, the CDR3 is TGTGCCAGCAGCCAGGGAGGACTCGTCGACAATGAGCAGTTCTTC. This gives the protein CASSQGGLVDNEQFF.